Presented here are 8 T cell receptor beta chains from one specimen sequenced in a study of T cell repertoires in cytomegalovirus infection. TCRdb ran MiXCR on the reads and lists one entry per CDR3 protein. The sample yields 740,000 or so distinct CDR3 sequences, roughly a third seen once. The sample consisted of PBMCs. These receptor sequences come from a human donor in good health (CMV status not recorded). Some clones in this sample may be carry-over from other donors' samples.

In its sample, this clonotype was seen a few times. The rearrangement joins TRBV12-3 or TRBV12-4 to TRBJ1-4; TRBD1 is a possible D gene (6 bases). V dropped 5 bases and J dropped 13 bases, with 20 bases sitting between them. The CDR3 covers 14 residues. The CDR3 reads CASSPPGLGGGLFF. In DNA form, the CDR3 reads TGTGCCAGCAGTCCGCCGGGCCTGGGGGGCGGACTGTTTTTT.

The chain carries TRBV5-4 and TRBJ2-5, with D perhaps TRBD1 (6 bases). The CDR3 is 16 amino acids. The V gene's germline CDR1 is SGHNT and CDR2 YYREEE (reference sequence). V lost 1 base and J 2 bases, leaving 15 bases between the germline ends. The DNA of the CDR3 is TGTGCCAGCAGCTTGATAGGGGACACTACTCAAGAGACCCAGTACTTC. Translating gives CASSLIGDTTQETQYF.

In this sample, this clonotype turned up a few times. The rearrangement links TRBV5-4 to TRBJ1-5; 9 nucleotides line up with TRBD1. The CDR3 sequence is 16 residues long. Per the germline V gene, CDR1 is SGHNT and CDR2 is YYREEE (reference sequence). V shed 0 bases and J 3 bases; nucleotides not matched to a gene: 4. The CDR3 spells CASSLGGTGNNQPQHF. CDR3 sequence (DNA): TGTGCCAGCAGCTTGGGGGGGACAGGGAACAATCAGCCCCAGCATTTT.

The chain carries TRBV24-1 and TRBJ1-1; D not resolved. The germline CDR1 and CDR2 sequences are KGHDR and SFDVKD. Trimming stripped 3 bases from V and 10 bases from J, with 17 bases between. CDR3 length: 14 amino acids. CDR3 in amino acids: CATSDALSRVGAFF. In DNA, the CDR3 is TGTGCCACCAGTGATGCCCTGTCCCGGGTGGGAGCTTTCTTT.

In its sample, this clonotype was seen a few times. The V gene is TRBV28, the J gene TRBJ2-1; 7 bases align to TRBD2. J was trimmed by 0 bases and V by 3 bases; bases with no gene match: 5. Germline CDR1 reads MDHEN; CDR2 reads SYDVKM. The CDR3 loop spans 16 amino acids. CDR3 region: CASSFGWGGSYNEQFF. Written as DNA, the CDR3 is TGTGCCAGCAGTTTCGGTTGGGGGGGCTCCTACAATGAGCAGTTCTTC. The entire variable domain, with the rest obtained from reference TRBV28 and TRBJ2-1, is as follows: DVKVTQSSRYLVKRTGEKVFLECVQDMDHENMFWYRQDPGLGLRLIYFSYDVKMKEKGDIPEGYSVSREKKERFSLILESASTNQTSMYLCASSFGWGGSYNEQFFGPGTRLTVL.

This clonotype was detected only a few times. The V and J genes are TRBV28 and TRBJ2-7; TRBD2 matches 11 bases. This CDR3 contains 15 residues. V shed 5 bases and J 6 bases; nucleotides not matched to a gene: 9. Germline-derived CDR1 and CDR2 are MDHEN and SYDVKM. CDR3 loop: CASSVLAGEAREQYF. CDR3 nucleotides: TGTGCCAGCAGTGTACTAGCGGGAGAAGCCCGCGAGCAGTACTTC.

This clonotype showed up just a few times. The chain is built from TRBV7-9 and TRBJ1-1, with 9 bases aligning to TRBD1. Trimming removed 2 bases from V and 6 bases from J; junction bases left unmatched: 7. The CDR3 sequence is 15 residues long. The germline V gene has CDR1 SEHNR and CDR2 FQNEAQ (reference sequence). The CDR3 protein is CASSLTPGQGSEAFF. The CDR3, as DNA: TGTGCCAGCAGCTTAACGCCGGGACAGGGTTCTGAAGCTTTCTTT.

This chain uses TRBV20-1 with TRBJ2-5; a possible D gene is TRBD2 (7 bases). From germline, CDR1 is DFQATT and CDR2 SNEGSKA (reference sequence). V lost 2 bases and J lost 1, with 11 bases in between. The CDR3 sequence is 14 residues long. CDR3 sequence: CSARRRGGQETQYF. CDR3 nucleotide sequence: TGCAGTGCTAGAAGGAGGGGGGGCCAAGAGACCCAGTACTTC.